Listed here are 3 T cell receptor beta chains from one sample, sequenced in a study of shared clonotypes between healthy human individuals. Naivety among CD8 cells was defined by CD45RO negativity and positive CCR7 selection, thereby excluding terminally differentiated effector memory CD45RA+ cells. Sequencing was performed with immunoSEQ multiplex PCR; in TCRdb, only in-frame clones are kept and a portion is missing. The sample lists roughly 890,000 clones, more than 85% occurring once. Sample: naive CD8+ T cells sorted from blood. The receptors were gathered from a man aged 25-45 years in good health.

The chain combines TRBV7-9 with TRBJ1-2; no clear D. From germline, CDR1 is SEHNR and CDR2 FQNEAQ (reference sequence). Trimming shortened V by 5 bases and J by 5 bases, and 15 bases separated the two germline ends. This CDR3 has 14 amino acids. The CDR3 DNA follows: TGTGCCAGCAGCCCTCCCATGGGGTGGTATGGCTACACCTTC. Translation: CASSPPMGWYGYTF. Variable domain in full (rest from reference TRBV7-9 and TRBJ1-2): DTGVSQNPRHKITKRGQNVTFRCDPISEHNRLYWYRQTLGQGPEFLTYFQNEAQLEKSRLLSDRFSAERPKGSFSTLEIQRTEQGDSAMYLCASSPPMGWYGYTFGSGTRLTVV.

As to this clone: The germline gene is not matched at one end of the junction; a read error may be the cause. V usage is TRBV19 and J usage is TRBJ2-1; D is perhaps TRBD1 (7 bases). The CDR3 extends over 15 amino acids. CDR1 and CDR2 from the germline V gene are LNHDA and SQIVND (reference sequence). DNA of the CDR3: TGTGCCAGTACTATAGACAGGGAGGAGGACAATGAGCAGTTCTTC. Translating gives CASTIDREEDNEQFF.

This chain links TRBV7-9 with TRBJ2-2, with D uncertain. The V end was cut by 3 bases, the J end by 2 bases, with 10 bases between. CDR3 length: 15 residues. The germline CDR1 and CDR2 sequences are SEHNR and FQNEAQ (reference sequence). CDR3 sequence reads: CASSLVAVNTGELFF. DNA of the CDR3: TGTGCCAGCAGCTTGGTCGCAGTTAACACCGGGGAGCTGTTTTTT.